This entry concerns a single T cell receptor (beta chain). Its specificity is unknown. The data originate from a study of T-cell reconstitution after alpha-beta-depleted transplantation in children. The TCRbeta library was prepared with unique molecular identifiers. TCRdb reanalysed the PCR reads using MiXCR and keeps one entry per CDR3 protein. Seen here are just under 250,000 distinct CDR3 sequences, roughly 23% observed once, and the top ten hold more than 2%. CDR3 length equals 17 residues. Germline assignment: CDR1 MNHEY and CDR2 SVGEGT. Trimming stripped 6 bases from V and 4 bases from J, with 22 bases between. Study results and limitations: The origin of high day-60 TCRbeta diversity in some patients lay in surviving recipient T cells and thymic progenitors. Newly produced T cells mostly accounted for T-cell counts and diversity one year post-transplant. It was reported that alpha-beta T cells came from several hundred expanded graft clones (about two months after transplant).

The starting material was PBMCs, obtained before TCRalphabeta/CD19-depleted stem cell transplant. The receptor comes from a girl between 2 and 10 years old with Fanconi anemia, due to receive a stem cell transplant. This chain connects TRBV6-2 or TRBV6-3 to TRBJ2-1, with D perhaps TRBD2 (5 bases). This CDR3 reads CASSIPRGSSRYNEQFF. The CDR3 DNA sequence: TGTGCCAGCAGCATACCTAGAGGGTCGAGTCGGTACAATGAGCAGTTCTTC.